This T cell receptor (beta chain) came from a study of T cell changes during pregnancy in multiple sclerosis. CDR1 is SGHTA and CDR2 is FQGNSA in the germline V gene. The CDR3 runs 14 residues. The ends were cut back, 2 bases at V and 7 bases at J, with 14 bases in the middle. The data were produced by immunoSEQ multiplex PCR, yet TCRdb's version contains in-frame clones alone and is incomplete. This sample has tens of thousands of clones, with under 90% found just once. This receptor was identified in a female donor in good health, enrolled as a control in a pregnancy study. The sequences come from peripheral blood, collected after pregnancy. The chain employs TRBV7-2 and TRBJ1-1; TRBD1 might be the D (6 bases). The CDR3 region is CASSLQRTEGEAFF. The CDR3 DNA follows: TGTGCCAGCAGCTTACAAAGGACAGAGGGTGAAGCTTTCTTT.